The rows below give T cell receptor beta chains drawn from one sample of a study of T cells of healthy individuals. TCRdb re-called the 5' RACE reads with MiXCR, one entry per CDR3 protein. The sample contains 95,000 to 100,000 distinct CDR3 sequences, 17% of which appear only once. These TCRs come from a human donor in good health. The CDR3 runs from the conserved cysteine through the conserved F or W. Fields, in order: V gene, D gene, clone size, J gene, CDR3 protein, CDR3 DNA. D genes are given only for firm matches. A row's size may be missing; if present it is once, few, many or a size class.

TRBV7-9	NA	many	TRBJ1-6	CASSPNVRTGDSPLHF	TGTGCCAGCAGCCCCAATGTGAGAACCGGGGATTCACCCCTCCACTTT
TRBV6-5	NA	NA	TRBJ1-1	CASSYDSGDNTEAFF	TGTGCCAGCAGTTACGACTCGGGAGATAACACTGAAGCTTTCTTT
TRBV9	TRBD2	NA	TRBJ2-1	CASSAHVGTSGISEQFF	TGTGCCAGCAGCGCCCACGTCGGGACTAGCGGGATTAGTGAGCAGTTCTTC
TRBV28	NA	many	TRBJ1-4	CASSLPNEKLFF	TGTGCCAGCAGTTTGCCGAATGAAAAACTGTTTTTT
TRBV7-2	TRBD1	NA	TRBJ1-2	CASSPGQRGYTF	TGTGCCAGCAGCCCGGGACAGCGAGGCTACACCTTC
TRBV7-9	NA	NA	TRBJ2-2	CASSPIGTGDTGELFF	TGTGCCAGCAGCCCGATCGGGACTGGCGACACCGGGGAGCTGTTTTTT
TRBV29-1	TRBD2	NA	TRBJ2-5	CSLSSGAQETQYF	TGCAGTCTGTCTAGCGGGGCGCAAGAGACCCAGTACTTC
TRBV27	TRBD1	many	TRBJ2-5	CASSLSGGRETQYF	TGTGCCAGCAGTTTGTCAGGGGGTCGGGAGACCCAGTACTTC
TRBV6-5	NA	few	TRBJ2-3	CASSLRITDTQYF	TGTGCCAGCAGCCTAAGGATCACAGATACGCAGTATTTT
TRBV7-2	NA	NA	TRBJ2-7	CASSLESGSSYEQYF	TGTGCCAGCAGCTTAGAAAGTGGCAGCTCCTACGAGCAGTACTTC
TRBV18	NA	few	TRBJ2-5	CASSPRAGSNLETQYF	TGTGCCAGCTCACCGCGGGCAGGGTCTAACCTAGAGACCCAGTACTTC
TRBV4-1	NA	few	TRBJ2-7	CASSLDPDDEQYF	TGCGCCAGCAGCCTGGACCCAGACGACGAGCAGTACTTC
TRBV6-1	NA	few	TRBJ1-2	CASSEGRVNYGYTF	TGTGCCAGCAGTGAAGGGAGGGTAAACTATGGCTACACCTTC
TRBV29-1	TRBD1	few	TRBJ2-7	CSVARSGGQGLSEQYF	TGCAGCGTAGCTCGGTCGGGGGGACAGGGCTTGTCCGAGCAGTACTTC
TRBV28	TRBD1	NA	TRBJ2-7	CASSWDSSTYEQYF	TGTGCCAGCAGCTGGGACAGTTCTACCTACGAGCAGTACTTC
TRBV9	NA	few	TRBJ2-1	CASSVGGARGNEQFF	TGTGCCAGCAGCGTAGGCGGGGCACGTGGGAATGAGCAGTTCTTC
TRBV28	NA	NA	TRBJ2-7	CASRVRYEQYF	TGTGCCAGCAGAGTCCGCTACGAGCAGTACTTC
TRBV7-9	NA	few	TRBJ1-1	CASSPIQGNTEAFF	TGTGCCAGCAGCCCGATACAGGGGAACACTGAAGCTTTCTTT
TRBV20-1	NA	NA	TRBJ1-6	CSAPDGANSPLHF	TGCAGTGCACCGGACGGGGCAAATTCACCCCTCCACTTT
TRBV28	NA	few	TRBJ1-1	CASSESLNTEAFF	TGTGCCAGCAGTGAAAGCCTGAACACTGAAGCTTTCTTT
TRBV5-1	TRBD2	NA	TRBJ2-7	CASSQWDGRWEQYF	TGCGCCAGCAGCCAATGGGACGGGAGGTGGGAGCAGTACTTC
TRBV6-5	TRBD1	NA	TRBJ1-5	CASRGQGAYQPQHF	TGTGCCAGCAGAGGACAGGGTGCCTATCAGCCCCAGCATTTT
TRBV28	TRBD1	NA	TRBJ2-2	CASSFSDRGPGELFF	TGTGCCAGCAGTTTCTCAGACAGGGGGCCCGGGGAGCTGTTTTTT
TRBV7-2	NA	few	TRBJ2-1	CASSYRDPEQFF	TGTGCCAGCAGCTACCGGGACCCTGAGCAGTTCTTC
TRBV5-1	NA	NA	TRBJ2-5	CASSLEGQETQYF	TGCGCCAGCAGCTTGGAGGGTCAGGAGACCCAGTACTTC
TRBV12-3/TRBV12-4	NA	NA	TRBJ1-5	CASSGQINQPQHF	TGTGCCAGCAGTGGACAAATAAATCAGCCCCAGCATTTT
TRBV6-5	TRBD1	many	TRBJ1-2	CASSYAGQGARTRGYTF	TGTGCCAGCAGTTACGCCGGACAGGGGGCGAGAACGCGCGGCTACACCTTC
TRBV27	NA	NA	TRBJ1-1	CASHRDGGTEAFF	TGTGCCAGCCACAGGGACGGTGGCACTGAAGCTTTCTTT
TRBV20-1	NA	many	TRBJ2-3	CSARDHRGSDTQYF	TGCAGTGCTAGAGATCATAGGGGTTCAGATACGCAGTATTTT
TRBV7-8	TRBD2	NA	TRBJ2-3	CASSFLAGGTDTQYF	TGTGCCAGCAGCTTCTTAGCGGGGGGCACAGATACGCAGTATTTT
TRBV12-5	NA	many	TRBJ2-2	CASGFGTHTGELFF	TGTGCTAGTGGTTTCGGGACACACACCGGGGAGCTGTTTTTT
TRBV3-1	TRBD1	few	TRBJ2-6	CASSLQGTGANVLTF	TGTGCCAGCAGCCTACAGGGGACTGGGGCCAACGTCCTGACTTTC
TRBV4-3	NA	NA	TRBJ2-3	CASSRFGGSTDTQYF	TGCGCCAGCAGCCGCTTCGGGGGTTCGACAGATACGCAGTATTTT
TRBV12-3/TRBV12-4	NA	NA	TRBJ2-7	CASSLQRSYEQYF	TGTGCCAGCAGTTTACAGCGGAGCTACGAGCAGTACTTC
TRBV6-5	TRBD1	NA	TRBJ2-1	CASRGTGVWNEQFF	TGTGCCAGCAGAGGGACAGGGGTGTGGAATGAGCAGTTCTTC
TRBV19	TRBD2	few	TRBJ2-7	CASSPRLAGTYEQYF	TGTGCCAGTAGTCCCCGACTAGCGGGAACCTACGAGCAGTACTTC
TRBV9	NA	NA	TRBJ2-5	CASRRGLEGTQYF	TGTGCCAGCAGGAGGGGCCTTGAGGGGACCCAGTACTTC
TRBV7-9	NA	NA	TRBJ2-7	CASSLVVSDEQYF	TGTGCCAGCAGCTTAGTAGTGTCGGACGAGCAGTACTTC
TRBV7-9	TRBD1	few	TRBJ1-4	CASSFGQGAPGGEKLFF	TGTGCCAGCAGCTTCGGACAGGGGGCCCCCGGGGGGGAAAAACTGTTTTTT
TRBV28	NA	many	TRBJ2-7	CASSHRLDRGYEQYF	TGTGCCAGCAGTCACCGACTAGACCGTGGCTACGAGCAGTACTTC
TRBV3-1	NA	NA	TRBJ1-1	CASRHINTEAFF	TGTGCCAGCAGACACATTAACACTGAAGCTTTCTTT
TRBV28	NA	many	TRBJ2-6	CASSPRGGTGANVLTF	TGTGCCAGCAGCCCCCGAGGAGGGACTGGGGCCAACGTCCTGACTTTC
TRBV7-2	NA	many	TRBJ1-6	CASSGQSYNSPLHF	TGTGCCAGCAGCGGACAGAGTTATAATTCACCCCTCCACTTT
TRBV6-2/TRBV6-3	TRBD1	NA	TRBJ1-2	CASSYFGDRTSYGYTF	TGTGCCAGCAGTTACTTTGGGGACAGGACGAGCTATGGCTACACCTTC
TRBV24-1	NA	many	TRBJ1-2	CATIQAVNYGYTF	TGTGCCACTATTCAGGCGGTAAACTATGGCTACACCTTC
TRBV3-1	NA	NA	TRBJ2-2	CASSQVGLAGELFF	TGTGCCAGCAGCCAAGTAGGGCTGGCCGGGGAGCTGTTTTTT